The 18 T cell receptor beta chains below all came from one sample that was sequenced in a study of shared clonotypes between healthy human individuals. This table comes from immunoSEQ multiplex PCR, and its TCRdb copy is limited to in-frame clones, with some not included. This table has around 500,000 clones, 75% to 85% appearing once. Material: PBMCs. The source of these receptors is a woman between 40 and 55 years old in good health. Some clones in this sample may be carry-over from other donors' samples.

The chain couples TRBV6-1 to TRBJ1-5; TRBD1 is a possible D gene (5 bases). CDR1 and CDR2 (germline): MNHNS, SASEGT. The CDR3 sequence is 13 residues long. The V and J ends lost 6 bases and 4 bases respectively, with 10 bases between them. In DNA form, the CDR3 reads TGTGCCAGCAGAGGGACGGAAAATCAGCCCCAGCATTTT. Encoded protein: CASRGTENQPQHF.

The gene calls are TRBV6-5 and TRBJ1-5; tentative D call: TRBD1 (5 bases). V lost 6 bases and J lost 4, with 10 bases in between. Germline lookup yields CDR1 MNHEY and CDR2 SVGAGI. The CDR3 runs to 13 residues. CDR3 loop: CASSRDANQPQHF. In DNA form, the CDR3 reads TGTGCCAGCAGCCGGGACGCGAATCAGCCCCAGCATTTT.

A few counts support this clone. Here the CDR3 reads CASSTWGVQSTDTQYF. CDR3 coding DNA: TGTGCCAGCAGCACCTGGGGGGTTCAGAGCACAGATACGCAGTATTTT. This chain uses TRBV11-2 with TRBJ2-3; D perhaps matches TRBD2 (6 bases). This CDR3 spans 16 amino acids. CDR1 is SGHAT and CDR2 is FQNNGV in the germline V gene. V dropped 5 bases and J dropped 0 bases, with 15 bases sitting between them.

This clone was recorded many times. The J gene is TRBJ2-1, the V gene TRBV11-2; 8 positions match TRBD2. Germline CDR1 and CDR2: SGHAT and FQNNGV. With 7 bases clipped from V and 8 bases from J, the junction kept 16 bases outside the gene matches. This CDR3 is 16 amino acids long. DNA of the CDR3: TGTGCCAGCACCTCAGTTTCGGCGGGAGGAAGGGATGAGCAGTTCTTC. Protein sequence: CASTSVSAGGRDEQFF.

V is TRBV6-1 and J is TRBJ2-1; TRBD1 agrees at 9 bases. The CDR3 covers 15 residues. V shed 3 bases, J shed 4 bases, and the junction held 4 bases outside the gene matches. Germline-derived CDR1 and CDR2 are MNHNS and SASEGT. Here the CDR3 reads CASSDRGQGYNEQFF. The DNA of the CDR3 is TGTGCCAGCAGTGACAGGGGACAGGGATACAATGAGCAGTTCTTC.

On this clone itself: This is likely an artifact of a read error, given a far larger clone one base away. This chain joins TRBV5-8 and TRBJ1-2, with D maybe TRBD1 (5 bases). This CDR3 comprises 14 residues. Germline V lookup: CDR1 SGHTS, CDR2 YDEGEE. V dropped 0 bases and J dropped 3 bases, with 9 bases sitting between them. The CDR3 sequence is CASSLGTGDYGYTF. The CDR3 DNA is TGTGCCAGCAGCTTGGGTACAGGAGACTATGGCTACACCTTC.

With regard to this clone: This likely stems from a read error, as it lies one base from a far larger clone. In DNA, the CDR3 is TGTGCCAGCAGCTTAGCGGGAGGGCCCACTAGATACGGGCAGTACTTC. Translating gives CASSLAGGPTRYGQYF. The chain joins TRBV7-8 to TRBJ2-7, with 7 bases aligning to TRBD2. This CDR3 comprises 16 residues. Germline V lookup: CDR1 SGHVS, CDR2 FQNEAQ.

The chain uses TRBV7-2 and TRBJ2-7; D not resolved. Trimming cost V 3 bases and J 1 base, with 10 bases left between them. The germline CDR1 and CDR2 sequences are SGHTA and FQGNSA. The CDR3 covers 14 residues. CDR3 in DNA: TGTGCCAGCAGCTTCGGGTTTTCGTCCTACGAGCAGTACTTC. Protein sequence: CASSFGFSSYEQYF.

The chain is built from TRBV30 and TRBJ1-5; 7 bases fit TRBD1. V dropped 3 bases and J dropped 5; count of bases not matched to a gene: 4. CDR1 GTSNPN and CDR2 SVGIG come from the germline V gene (reference sequence). This CDR3 region has 13 residues. CDR3 sequence: CAWSRGGDQPQHF. The CDR3 coding sequence is TGTGCCTGGAGCAGGGGGGGGGATCAGCCCCAGCATTTT.

V usage is TRBV11-2 and J usage is TRBJ2-3, with D perhaps assigned TRBD1 or TRBD2 (5 bases each). The length of the CDR3 is 14 residues. V dropped 4 bases and J dropped 0 bases, with 8 bases sitting between them. CDR1 is SGHAT, CDR2 FQNNGV, per germline. The CDR3 loop reads CASSSRDSTDTQYF. The CDR3 DNA reads TGTGCCAGCAGCTCGAGGGACAGCACAGATACGCAGTATTTT.

V and J are TRBV7-3 and TRBJ2-7, with a weak D call TRBD2 (6 bases). CDR1 SGHTA and CDR2 FQGTGA come from the germline V gene. The CDR3 is made up of 16 amino acids. V lost 0 bases to trimming and J lost 0 bases, with 12 bases between them. The CDR3 nucleotides read TGTGCCAGCAGCTTAACCGCGGGGACTGGCTCCTACGAGCAGTACTTC. This gives the protein CASSLTAGTGSYEQYF.

The gene calls are TRBV18 and TRBJ1-1; tentatively, D is TRBD1 (6 bases). There are 13 residues in the CDR3. In germline, CDR1 is KGHSH, CDR2 LQKENI. Between the trimmed V and J ends, which lost 3 bases and 8 bases, there was a span of 13 bases. DNA of the CDR3: TGTGCCAGCTCACCCCCGGTGGGGGGCGAAGCTTTCTTT. As protein: CASSPPVGGEAFF. Full variable domain (missing parts from reference TRBV18 and TRBJ1-1): NAGVMQNPRHLVRRRGQEARLRCSPMKGHSHVYWYRQLPEEGLKFMVYLQKENIIDESGMPKERFSAEFPKEGPSILRIQQVVRGDSAAYFCASSPPVGGEAFFGQGTRLTVV.

This clone appeared a single time. The rearrangement joins TRBV28 to TRBJ2-7, with 13 bases matching TRBD2. The trim removed 6 bases at V and 9 bases at J, leaving 11 bases unmatched. Per the germline V gene, CDR1 is MDHEN and CDR2 is SYDVKM. The length of the CDR3 is 15 residues. The CDR3 is CASSWTSGRLEVQYF. For the CDR3, the DNA is TGTGCCAGCAGCTGGACTAGCGGGAGATTAGAAGTGCAGTACTTC.

J is TRBJ2-7 and V is TRBV7-3, with a possible D match to TRBD1 (6 bases). Germline V gene lookup returns CDR1 SGHTA and CDR2 FQGTGA. The ends were cut back, 3 bases at V and 2 bases at J, with 17 bases in the middle. The CDR3 spans 16 residues. The CDR3 nucleotides are TGTGCCAGCAGCTTTCCCGCCTTGGACAGCACCTACGAGCAGTACTTC. It codes for CASSFPALDSTYEQYF.

The V gene is TRBV2, the J gene TRBJ2-7; 8 bases are a match to TRBD2. The CDR3 covers 15 residues. CDR1 and CDR2 from the germline V gene are SNHLY and FYNNEI. With V trimmed by 7 bases and J by 4 bases, 12 bases remained unmatched. CDR3: CASKLLAEKGYEQYF. CDR3 DNA sequence: TGTGCCAGCAAACTACTAGCGGAAAAAGGGTACGAGCAGTACTTC.

The chain links TRBV7-2 to TRBJ2-7; D not resolved. The germline V and J ends were trimmed by 4 bases and 0 bases, with 13 bases remaining between them. The germline gives CDR1 SGHTA, CDR2 FQGNSA. The CDR3 has 15 amino acids. CDR3 loop: CASSSAARSSYEQYF. Written as DNA, the CDR3 is TGTGCCAGCAGCTCCGCGGCCCGGAGCTCCTACGAGCAGTACTTC.

This chain connects TRBV18 to TRBJ2-7; a weak D match, TRBD2 (5 bases). Per germline, CDR1 KGHSH and CDR2 LQKENI. Trimming left V 0 bases short and J 3 bases short, with 12 bases between. This CDR3 region has 15 residues. This CDR3 is CASSPPAGNRYEQYF. The CDR3, as DNA: TGTGCCAGCTCACCACCGGCCGGGAACCGCTACGAGCAGTACTTC.

This clone appeared a few times. J is TRBJ2-5 and V is TRBV19; TRBD1 aligns across 10 bases. The J call is uncertain, as TRBJ2-7 better fits the DNA end. The CDR3 contains 15 residues. CDR1 is LNHDA, CDR2 SQIVND, per germline (reference sequence). CDR3 protein: CASSMIQDRGAEQYF. DNA of the CDR3: TGTGCCAGTAGTATGATACAGGACAGGGGGGCCGAGCAGTACTTC.